A single sample gave rise to the 30 T cell receptor beta chains below, sequenced in a study of regulatory T cells in long-lasting Graves disease. Building the TCR beta libraries relied on iRepertoire HTBI primers, and CDR3 regions underwent Arm-PCR. One entry per CDR3 protein, called by TCRdb with MiXCR from the multiplex PCR reads. The sample includes about 620,000 distinct CDR3 sequences, 15% to 20% seen only once; the top ten take around 18%. Described time point: newly diagnosed GD, antithyroid drugs for less than 3 months. The TCR library was prepared using RNA isolated from PBMCs. The sample also formed part of further work on T cells in Graves' hyperthyroidism and ophthalmopathy.

The sequenced sample was peripheral blood mononuclear cells (PBMCs), obtained at new diagnosis, from a patient treated with antithyroid drugs. Receptors were obtained from a woman aged 25 to 39 with Graves disease.

This clonotype was counted a single time. The rearrangement uses TRBV6-2 or TRBV6-3 and TRBJ2-7, with D uncertain. Trimming took off 0 bases at V and 6 bases at J, with 9 bases between the two ends. CDR1 MNHEY and CDR2 SVGEGT come from the germline V gene. The CDR3 is 13 residues long. CDR3 amino acids: CASSYSLGGEQYF. CDR3 in DNA: TGTGCCAGCAGTTACTCTTTGGGCGGCGAGCAGTACTTC.

This clonotype was counted a few times. CDR3 sequence reads: CASSDNTGGETQYF. The CDR3 DNA follows: TGTGCCAGCAGCGACAATACAGGGGGAGAGACCCAGTACTTC. The chain employs TRBV9 and TRBJ2-5, with 8 bases lining up with TRBD1. The V gene end was trimmed by 3 bases and the J gene end by 4 bases; junction bases not matched to a gene: 5. The CDR3 totals 14 residues. Per germline, CDR1 SGDLS and CDR2 YYNGEE.

This clonotype was counted only a few times. V and J are TRBV27 and TRBJ2-1, with 8 bases fitting TRBD1. The germline V gene encodes CDR1 MNHEY and CDR2 SMNVEV (reference sequence). This CDR3 spans 15 amino acids. Trimming cost V 6 bases and J 5 bases; bases outside gene matches: 9. Here the CDR3 reads CASSHRDRFNNEQFF. Here the CDR3 DNA reads TGTGCCAGCAGCCACCGGGACAGGTTCAACAATGAGCAGTTCTTC.

For the CDR3, the DNA is TGCAGTGGACGAGCGGGAGCATCCCATACGAATGAGCAGTTCTTC. Protein: CSGRAGASHTNEQFF. This chain links TRBV20-1 with TRBJ2-1, with 8 positions matching TRBD2. Germline assignment: CDR1 DFQATT and CDR2 SNEGSKA (reference sequence). V was clipped by 7 bases and J by 7 bases; unmatched bases: 15. CDR3 length equals 15 residues.

This clonotype has just a few counts. V and J are TRBV11-2 and TRBJ2-3; D uncertain. The germline V and J ends were trimmed by 1 base and 3 bases, with 20 bases remaining between them. Germline CDR1 is SGHAT and CDR2 is FQNNGV. This CDR3 has 18 amino acids. CDR3 residues: CASSLGGRVSIPTDTQYF. The DNA of the CDR3 is TGTGCCAGCAGCTTAGGAGGCCGAGTTTCTATTCCTACAGATACGCAGTATTTT. The full variable domain, in which reference TRBV11-2 and TRBJ2-3 provide the parts outside the CDR3, is EAGVAQSPRYKIIEKRQSVAFWCNPISGHATLYWYQQILGQGPKLLIQFQNNGVVDDSQLPKDRFSAERLKGVDSTLKIQPAKLEDSAVYLCASSLGGRVSIPTDTQYFGPGTRLTVL.

Concerning this clonotype itself: Given a much more abundant clone one base away, this may be a read error. V and J are TRBV28 and TRBJ2-5; D is perhaps TRBD1 or TRBD2 (5 bases each). Trimming left V 5 bases short and J 7 bases short, with 11 bases between. The CDR3 is made up of 12 amino acids. Germline V gives CDR1 MDHEN, CDR2 SYDVKM. The CDR3 reads CASSTGPGTQYF. CDR3 sequence (DNA): TGTGCCAGCAGTACGGGACCGGGGACCCAGTACTTC.

This chain connects TRBV6-5 to TRBJ1-4; 8 bases agree with TRBD1. The CDR3 totals 14 residues. Germline assignment: CDR1 MNHEY and CDR2 SVGAGI. Trimming took 2 bases from V and 11 from J; bases not matched to a gene: 7. The CDR3 loop is CASSYGTGVGKLFF. The CDR3 DNA reads as TGTGCCAGCAGTTACGGGACAGGCGTCGGGAAACTGTTTTTT.

Ten or more counts support this clonotype. The chain links TRBV5-1 to TRBJ2-1; D uncertain. This CDR3 region has 15 residues. Germline V gene sequence: CDR1 SGHRS, CDR2 YFSETQ. Trimming left V 5 bases short and J 5 bases short, with 17 bases between. CDR3 region: CASSLAGWVDNEQFF. Here the CDR3 DNA reads TGCGCCAGCAGTCTTGCCGGGTGGGTCGACAATGAGCAGTTCTTC.

The rearrangement links TRBV20-1 to TRBJ1-2; 10 nucleotides align to TRBD1. Germline lookup yields CDR1 DFQATT and CDR2 SNEGSKA (reference sequence). The CDR3 totals 16 residues. V shed 5 bases, J shed 1 base, and the junction held 10 bases outside the gene matches. The CDR3: CSAEDRGRNFNYGYTF. The CDR3 bases are TGCAGTGCTGAAGACAGGGGGCGAAATTTTAACTATGGCTACACCTTC.

This clonotype has ten or more counts. The CDR3 is CASSLFGDFGSYEQYF. The DNA for the CDR3 is TGTGCCAGCAGTTTATTCGGGGATTTTGGATCCTACGAGCAGTACTTC. V is TRBV28 and J is TRBJ2-7, with a weak D call TRBD2 (5 bases). Trimming shortened V by 1 base and J by 1 base, and 14 bases separated the two germline ends. Germline V lookup: CDR1 MDHEN, CDR2 SYDVKM. This CDR3 is built from 16 residues.

This clonotype was seen many times. V is TRBV27 and J is TRBJ2-1; 8 nucleotides agree with TRBD1. The germline gives CDR1 MNHEY, CDR2 SMNVEV (reference sequence). With 4 bases clipped from V and 6 bases from J, the junction kept 5 bases outside the gene matches. The CDR3 spans 14 residues. The CDR3 here is CASSYAQGGNEQFF. In nucleotides, the CDR3 is TGTGCCAGCAGTTATGCACAGGGGGGCAATGAGCAGTTCTTC.

The chain uses TRBV7-9 and TRBJ2-1, with 8 bases fitting TRBD1. The V and J ends lost 5 bases and 8 bases, in that order; junction bases with no gene match: 14. CDR3 length equals 16 residues. Per the germline V gene, CDR1 is SEHNR and CDR2 is FQNEAQ (reference sequence). CDR3 DNA sequence: TGTGCCAGCAGCCAAGGACAGGGTGGCCTACGGGATGAGCAGTTCTTC. This translates into CASSQGQGGLRDEQFF.

Ten or more counts support this clonotype. This chain joins TRBV28 and TRBJ2-7, with 7 bases identical to TRBD1. The CDR3 has 15 residues. In germline, CDR1 is MDHEN, CDR2 SYDVKM. Germline trimming cut 7 bases from V and 5 bases from J; bases unmatched to any gene: 14. The CDR3 spells CASTFLAGDRDEQYF. The CDR3 bases are TGTGCCAGCACATTCTTAGCTGGCGACAGGGACGAGCAGTACTTC. The whole variable domain, filled in from reference TRBV28 and TRBJ2-7, reads DVKVTQSSRYLVKRTGEKVFLECVQDMDHENMFWYRQDPGLGLRLIYFSYDVKMKEKGDIPEGYSVSREKKERFSLILESASTNQTSMYLCASTFLAGDRDEQYFGPGTRLTVT.

In regard to this clonotype: A read error may be the cause here, since a much bigger clone is one base away. The chain is built from TRBV3-1 and TRBJ2-3; TRBD2 matches at 10 bases. Germline V CDR1 and CDR2: LGHDT, YNNKEL (reference sequence). J gave up 6 bases and V 7 bases, and 16 bases lay outside the gene matches. The CDR3 covers 17 residues. CDR3 sequence: CASTPRTSGYTGDTQYF. CDR3 in DNA: TGTGCCAGCACCCCCCGGACTAGCGGTTATACCGGGGATACGCAGTATTTT.

This clonotype was detected ten times or more. Written as DNA, the CDR3 is TGTGCCAGCCCCCTTCGTCCGGGGAGCTCCTACAATGAGCAGTTCTTC. This translates into CASPLRPGSSYNEQFF. This sequence joins TRBV7-9 and TRBJ2-1, with a tentative D call TRBD2 (5 bases). Germline CDR1 is SEHNR and CDR2 is FQNEAQ (reference sequence). Trimming stripped 8 bases from V and 0 bases from J, with 17 bases between. This CDR3 contains 16 residues.

This clonotype was counted ten times or more. The J gene is TRBJ2-1, the V gene TRBV7-2, with D maybe TRBD1 (6 bases). Germline V gene lookup returns CDR1 SGHTA and CDR2 FQGNSA. This CDR3 spans 15 amino acids. V was trimmed by 6 bases and J by 2 bases, leaving 14 bases between them. CDR3 amino acids: CASRRTAVTYNEQFF. CDR3 nucleotide sequence: TGTGCCAGCAGGAGGACAGCGGTAACCTACAATGAGCAGTTCTTC.

The chain combines TRBV15 with TRBJ2-5; D gene uncertain. Looked up from germline, CDR1 is LNHNV and CDR2 is YYDKDF (reference sequence). This CDR3 comprises 14 residues. V was cut by 3 bases and J by 4 bases, with 12 bases left in between. The CDR3 loop is CATSRSGPAETQYF. DNA for the CDR3: TGTGCCACCAGCAGGTCTGGGCCGGCAGAGACCCAGTACTTC.

This clonotype was counted ten times or more. The chain employs TRBV2 and TRBJ1-2; D not certain. Deletions cut 6 bases from V and 5 bases from J, with 13 bases between. The CDR3 totals 13 residues. Looked up from germline, CDR1 is SNHLY and CDR2 is FYNNEI. The CDR3 nucleotides read TGTGCCAGCAGGAACGACTGGTCTTATGGCTACACCTTC. Protein: CASRNDWSYGYTF.

This clonotype has only a few counts. A much bigger clone sits one base away, suggesting this may be a read error. The genes are TRBV2 and TRBJ1-1; D is undetermined. The CDR3 has 14 residues. Germline CDR1 is SNHLY and CDR2 is FYNNEI. The CDR3 reads CASRPEVVSGEALF. CDR3 in DNA: TGTGCCAGCAGGCCAGAGGTTGTTTCCGGTGAAGCTCTCTTT.

The table lists this clonotype with many counts. The chain uses TRBV27 and TRBJ2-2; 7 bases line up with TRBD2. The CDR3 consists of 17 residues. Germline V gives CDR1 MNHEY, CDR2 SMNVEV (reference sequence). V trimming: 4 bases; J trimming: 7 bases; junction bases outside the gene matches: 15. CDR3 DNA: TGTGCCAGCAGTTGGCTAGGGGCGGGAGCGTCATACGGGGAGCTGTTTTTT. Translation gives CASSWLGAGASYGELFF.

This clonotype showed up many times. V gene TRBV7-8 combines with J gene TRBJ2-1; D unclear. CDR1 and CDR2 from the germline V gene are SGHVS and FQNEAQ. This CDR3 is built from 14 residues. V was trimmed by 5 bases and J by 3 bases, leaving 11 bases between them. CDR3 protein: CASSRGRFYNEQFF. The CDR3 DNA reads as TGTGCCAGCAGCCGCGGACGTTTCTACAATGAGCAGTTCTTC.

The V gene is TRBV7-2, the J gene TRBJ2-7; the match to TRBD2 covers 8 bases. J gave up 6 bases and V 4 bases, and 8 bases lay outside the gene matches. Per the germline V gene, CDR1 is SGHTA and CDR2 is FQGNSA. The CDR3 is 14 amino acids. The CDR3 DNA reads TGTGCCAGCAGCTCGGTAGCGGGAAAAGCCGAGCAGTACTTC. It encodes CASSSVAGKAEQYF.

The V call is TRBV6-1, the J call TRBJ1-4, with D possibly TRBD1 on 6 matching bases. The CDR3 length is 15 residues. Trimming shortened V by 1 base and J by 7 bases, and 13 bases separated the two germline ends. Germline V lookup: CDR1 MNHNS, CDR2 SASEGT. CDR3 protein: CASSEVRGQVEKLFF. The CDR3 coding sequence is TGTGCCAGCAGTGAAGTTCGGGGGCAGGTTGAAAAACTGTTTTTT.

This clonotype was counted ten times or more. The chain joins TRBV7-9 to TRBJ1-6; the D is unclear. This CDR3 has 14 amino acids. V was pared by 5 bases and J by 7 bases, with 12 bases between. Per germline, CDR1 SEHNR and CDR2 FQNEAQ (reference sequence). The CDR3 DNA reads as TGTGCCAGCAGCCTACTCGCTCGGAATTCACCCCTCCACTTT. It translates to CASSLLARNSPLHF.

J is TRBJ2-1 and V is TRBV24-1, with TRBD2 identical over 10 bases. V lost 8 bases, J lost 7 bases, and 4 bases stayed unmatched. This CDR3 is 13 amino acids long. Per the germline V gene, CDR1 is KGHDR and CDR2 is SFDVKD. The CDR3 loop is CATMASGSNEQFF. DNA of the CDR3: TGTGCCACCATGGCTAGCGGGAGTAATGAGCAGTTCTTC.

The chain carries TRBV3-1 and TRBJ1-2, with D maybe TRBD1 (5 bases). Germline CDR1 reads LGHDT; CDR2 reads YNNKEL (reference sequence). The CDR3 runs 15 residues. V lost 1 base, J lost 5 bases, and 14 bases lay in between. The CDR3 sequence: CASSQVYPGVYGYTF. In DNA form, the CDR3 reads TGTGCCAGCAGCCAAGTTTACCCGGGGGTGTATGGCTACACCTTC.

The rearrangement joins TRBV19 to TRBJ2-1; 8 nucleotides match TRBD1. The CDR3 covers 16 residues. The trim removed 6 bases at V and 0 bases at J, leaving 7 bases unmatched. Germline values: CDR1 LNHDA, CDR2 SQIVND (reference sequence). CDR3: CASSPLDRGSYNEQFF. DNA of the CDR3: TGTGCCAGTAGCCCACTCGACAGGGGCTCCTACAATGAGCAGTTCTTC.

The chain joins TRBV9 to TRBJ1-4; D remains ambiguous. CDR3 size: 13 residues. Germline V CDR1 and CDR2: SGDLS, YYNGEE. V gave up 4 bases and J gave up 8 bases, with 12 bases separating them. CDR3 bases: TGTGCCAGCAGCCCGGATCTTTGGGAAAAACTGTTTTTT. This translates into CASSPDLWEKLFF.

V gene TRBV7-2 combines with J gene TRBJ2-3, with 8 nucleotides matching TRBD2. The CDR3 spans 21 residues. The germline V gene has CDR1 SGHTA and CDR2 FQGNSA. V shed 5 bases and J 2 bases; nucleotides not matched to a gene: 24. The CDR3 coding sequence is TGTGCCAGCAGCCAGCTTCCGATTAGGGTTCGGAGAGCGGGAGACACAGATACGCAGTATTTT. This gives the protein CASSQLPIRVRRAGDTDTQYF.

The chain uses TRBV29-1 and TRBJ2-3, with unresolved D. Germline V gene lookup returns CDR1 SQVTM and CDR2 ANQGSEA. V lost 0 bases to trimming and J lost 2 bases, with 3 bases between them. The CDR3 loop spans 12 amino acids. Here the CDR3 DNA reads TGCAGCGTTGAAGAGCTCACAGATACGCAGTATTTT. Translation: CSVEELTDTQYF.